Described below is a single T cell receptor (beta chain) sequence and its context. Its specificity is unknown. This sample stems from a study of beta chain features in type 1 diabetes. Expressed TCRB transcripts were sequenced after all isolated RNA was converted to cDNA. Average reads for naive, central memory and regulatory T cell samples were roughly 3.4 million. The assay was immunoSEQ multiplex PCR, and TCRdb's table has in-frame clones only and misses some. The data contain 500,000 to 650,000 clones, 9.5% to 15% of them singletons. Germline V lookup: CDR1 SGHTA, CDR2 FQGTGA. This CDR3 is 16 amino acids long. Trimming removed 5 bases from V and 6 bases from J, with 17 bases in between. CD45RO/CCR7/CD25/CD127/CD95/CD27 staining was used to isolate CD4+ naive, central memory, regulatory and stem cell-like memory cells by sorting. Over 95% purity was reached by all sorted populations. The study's findings and limits: Researchers report that Type 1 diabetes patients had moderately but significantly shorter TCRB CDR3s across all four CD4+ subsets. Diminished insertions and augmented deletions at VDJ junctions characterized type 1 diabetes patients.

The sequenced sample was naive CD4+ T cells from blood. This clonotype was obtained from a man younger than 45 with type 1 diabetes. V is TRBV7-3 and J is TRBJ1-6; D possibly corresponds to TRBD1 (6 bases). The CDR3 DNA reads TGTGCCAGCAGCGTAAGCGGACAGCCGGTTAATTCACCCCTCCACTTT. Translated, it gives CASSVSGQPVNSPLHF.